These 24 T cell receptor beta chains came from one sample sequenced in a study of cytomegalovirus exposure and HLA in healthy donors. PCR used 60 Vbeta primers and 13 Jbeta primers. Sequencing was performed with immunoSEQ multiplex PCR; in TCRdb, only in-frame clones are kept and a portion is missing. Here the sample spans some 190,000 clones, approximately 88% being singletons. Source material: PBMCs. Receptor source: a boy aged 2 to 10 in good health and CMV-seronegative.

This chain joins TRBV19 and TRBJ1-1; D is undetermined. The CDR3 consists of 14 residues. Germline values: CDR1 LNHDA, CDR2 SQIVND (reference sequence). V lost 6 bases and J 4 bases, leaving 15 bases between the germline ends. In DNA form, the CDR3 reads TGTGCCAGTAGCTTAGACTCTTCGGGCACTGAAGCTTTCTTT. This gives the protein CASSLDSSGTEAFF.

The CDR3 loop reads CAWAPQGLLTEAFF. CDR3 nucleotides: TGTGCCTGGGCCCCACAGGGGTTGTTGACTGAAGCTTTCTTT. The chain carries TRBV30 and TRBJ1-1; TRBD1 aligns across 7 bases. This CDR3 region has 14 residues. J lost 5 bases, V lost 5 bases, and 11 bases had no gene match. Germline CDR1 and CDR2: GTSNPN and SVGIG (reference sequence).

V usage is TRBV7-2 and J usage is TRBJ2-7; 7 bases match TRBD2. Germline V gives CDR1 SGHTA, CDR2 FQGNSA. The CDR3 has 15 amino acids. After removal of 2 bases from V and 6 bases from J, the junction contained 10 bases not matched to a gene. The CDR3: CASSLMMGGVGEQYF. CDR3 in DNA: TGTGCCAGCAGCTTAATGATGGGAGGGGTTGGCGAGCAGTACTTC.

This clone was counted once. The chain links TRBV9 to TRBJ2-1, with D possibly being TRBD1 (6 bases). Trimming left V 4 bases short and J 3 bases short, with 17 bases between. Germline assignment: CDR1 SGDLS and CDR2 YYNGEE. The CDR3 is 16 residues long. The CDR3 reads CASSPVGAGDYNEQFF. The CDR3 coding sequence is TGTGCCAGCAGCCCAGTGGGGGCCGGGGACTACAATGAGCAGTTCTTC. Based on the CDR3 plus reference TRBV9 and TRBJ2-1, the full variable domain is DSGVTQTPKHLITATGQRVTLRCSPRSGDLSVYWYQQSLDQGLQFLIQYYNGEERAKGNILERFSAQQFPDLHSELNLSSLELGDSALYFCASSPVGAGDYNEQFFGPGTRLTVL.

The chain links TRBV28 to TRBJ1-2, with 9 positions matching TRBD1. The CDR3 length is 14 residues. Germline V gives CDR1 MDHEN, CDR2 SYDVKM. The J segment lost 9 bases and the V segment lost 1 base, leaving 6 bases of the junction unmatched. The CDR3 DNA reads TGTGCCAGCAGTTTATTTTCGGGACAGGGCCGCTACACCTTC. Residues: CASSLFSGQGRYTF.

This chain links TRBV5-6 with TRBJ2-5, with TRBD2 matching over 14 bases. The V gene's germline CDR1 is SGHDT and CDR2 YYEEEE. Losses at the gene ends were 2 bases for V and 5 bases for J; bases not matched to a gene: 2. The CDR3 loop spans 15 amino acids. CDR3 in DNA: TGTGCCAGCAGCTTCAGGACTAGCGGGGGGGAGACCCAGTACTTC. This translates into CASSFRTSGGETQYF.

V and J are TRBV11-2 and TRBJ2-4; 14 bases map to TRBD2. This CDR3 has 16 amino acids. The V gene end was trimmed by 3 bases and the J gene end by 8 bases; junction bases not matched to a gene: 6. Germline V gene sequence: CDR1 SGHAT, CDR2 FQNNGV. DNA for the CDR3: TGTGCCAGCAGCTTGACTAGCGGGGGGGCCCGGCACATTCAGTACTTC. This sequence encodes CASSLTSGGARHIQYF.

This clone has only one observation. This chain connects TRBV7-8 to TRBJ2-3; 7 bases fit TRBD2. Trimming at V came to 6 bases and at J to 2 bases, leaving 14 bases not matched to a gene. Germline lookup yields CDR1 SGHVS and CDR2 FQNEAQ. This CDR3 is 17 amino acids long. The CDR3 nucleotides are TGTGCCAGCAGTCCCCGGATTCGGGGGGACTTCACAGATACGCAGTATTTT. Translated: CASSPRIRGDFTDTQYF. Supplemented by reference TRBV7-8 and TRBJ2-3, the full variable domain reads GAGVSQSPRYKVAKRGQDVALRCDPISGHVSLFWYQQALGQGPEFLTYFQNEAQLDKSGLPSDRFFAERPEGSVSTLKIQRTQQEDSAVYLCASSPRIRGDFTDTQYFGPGTRLTVL.

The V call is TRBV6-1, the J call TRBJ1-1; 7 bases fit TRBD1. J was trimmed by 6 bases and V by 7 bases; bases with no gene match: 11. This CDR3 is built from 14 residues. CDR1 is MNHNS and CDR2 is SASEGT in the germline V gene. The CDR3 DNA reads TGTGCCAGCACCCCCGGAACCAGGGGGTCTGAAGCTTTCTTT. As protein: CASTPGTRGSEAFF.

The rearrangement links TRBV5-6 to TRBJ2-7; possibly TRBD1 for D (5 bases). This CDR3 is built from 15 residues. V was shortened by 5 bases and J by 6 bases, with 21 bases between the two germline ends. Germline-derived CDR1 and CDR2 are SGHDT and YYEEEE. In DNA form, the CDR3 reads TGTGCCAGCAGTCTTCTGGACGGGCCTAGGGGCGAGCAGTACTTC. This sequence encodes CASSLLDGPRGEQYF.

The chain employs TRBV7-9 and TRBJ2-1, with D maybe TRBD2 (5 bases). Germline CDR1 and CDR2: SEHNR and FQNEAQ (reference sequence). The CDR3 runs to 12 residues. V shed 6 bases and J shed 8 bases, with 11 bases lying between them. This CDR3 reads CASRTPGDEQFF. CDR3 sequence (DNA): TGTGCCAGCAGAACTCCCGGGGATGAGCAGTTCTTC. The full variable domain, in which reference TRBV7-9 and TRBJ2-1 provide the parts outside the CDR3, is DTGVSQNPRHKITKRGQNVTFRCDPISEHNRLYWYRQTLGQGPEFLTYFQNEAQLEKSRLLSDRFSAERPKGSFSTLEIQRTEQGDSAMYLCASRTPGDEQFFGPGTRLTVL.

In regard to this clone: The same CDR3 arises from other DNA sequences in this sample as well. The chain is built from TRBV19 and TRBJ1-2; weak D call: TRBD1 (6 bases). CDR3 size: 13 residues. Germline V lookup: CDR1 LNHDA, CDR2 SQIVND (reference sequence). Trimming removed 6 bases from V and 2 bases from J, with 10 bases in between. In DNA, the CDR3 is TGTGCCAGTAGCCCCGACAGGAACTATGGCTACACCTTC. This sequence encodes CASSPDRNYGYTF. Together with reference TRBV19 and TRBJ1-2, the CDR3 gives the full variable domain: DGGITQSPKYLFRKEGQNVTLSCEQNLNHDAMYWYRQDPGQGLRLIYYSQIVNDFQKGDIAEGYSVSREKKESFPLTVTSAQKNPTAFYLCASSPDRNYGYTFGSGTRLTVV.

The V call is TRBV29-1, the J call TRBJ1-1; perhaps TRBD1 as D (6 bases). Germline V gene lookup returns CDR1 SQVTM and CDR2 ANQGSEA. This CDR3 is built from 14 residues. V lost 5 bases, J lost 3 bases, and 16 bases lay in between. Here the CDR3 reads CSVLGGQGYTEAFF. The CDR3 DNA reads TGCAGCGTTCTTGGGGGTCAGGGGTACACTGAAGCTTTCTTT.

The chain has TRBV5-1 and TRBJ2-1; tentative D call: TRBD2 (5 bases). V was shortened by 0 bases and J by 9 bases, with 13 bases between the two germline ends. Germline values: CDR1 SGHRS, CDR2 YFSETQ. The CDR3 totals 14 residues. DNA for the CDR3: TGCGCCAGCAGCTTGGAGCCGACCCGGGGTGAGCAGTTCTTC. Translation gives CASSLEPTRGEQFF.

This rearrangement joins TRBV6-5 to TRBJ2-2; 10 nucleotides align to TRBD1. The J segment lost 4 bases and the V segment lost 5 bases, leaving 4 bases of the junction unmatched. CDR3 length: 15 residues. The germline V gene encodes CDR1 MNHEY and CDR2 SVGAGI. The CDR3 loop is CASSPRQGATGELFF. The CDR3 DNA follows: TGTGCCAGCAGTCCCCGACAGGGGGCCACCGGGGAGCTGTTTTTT.

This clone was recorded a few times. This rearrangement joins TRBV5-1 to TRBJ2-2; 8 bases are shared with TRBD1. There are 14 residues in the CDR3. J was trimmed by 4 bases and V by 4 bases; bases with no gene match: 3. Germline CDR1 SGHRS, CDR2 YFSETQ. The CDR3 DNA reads TGCGCCAGCAGCCCGGGACAGGTCACCGGGGAGCTGTTTTTT. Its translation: CASSPGQVTGELFF.

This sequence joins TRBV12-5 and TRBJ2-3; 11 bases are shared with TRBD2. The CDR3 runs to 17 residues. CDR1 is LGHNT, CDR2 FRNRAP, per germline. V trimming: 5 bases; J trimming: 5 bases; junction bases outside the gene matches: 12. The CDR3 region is CASGLSTRLAGQDTQYF. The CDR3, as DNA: TGTGCTAGTGGTCTGAGCACAAGACTAGCGGGGCAAGATACGCAGTATTTT.

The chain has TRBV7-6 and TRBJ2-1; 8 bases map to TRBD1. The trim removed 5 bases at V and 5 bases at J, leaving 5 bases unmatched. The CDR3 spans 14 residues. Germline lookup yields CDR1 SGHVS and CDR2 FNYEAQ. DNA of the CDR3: TGTGCCAGCAGCCGGGGACAGGCTAACAATGAGCAGTTCTTC. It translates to CASSRGQANNEQFF. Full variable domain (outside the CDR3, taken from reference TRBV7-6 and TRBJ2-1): GAGVSQSPRYKVTKRGQDVALRCDPISGHVSLYWYRQALGQGPEFLTYFNYEAQQDKSGLPNDRFSAERPEGSISTLTIQRTEQRDSAMYRCASSRGQANNEQFFGPGTRLTVL.

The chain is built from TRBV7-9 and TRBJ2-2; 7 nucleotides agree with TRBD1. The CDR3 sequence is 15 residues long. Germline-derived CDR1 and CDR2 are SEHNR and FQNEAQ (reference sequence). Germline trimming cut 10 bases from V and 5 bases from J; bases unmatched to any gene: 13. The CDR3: CATRSGTDETGELFF. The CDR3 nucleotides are TGTGCCACCCGGAGTGGGACAGATGAAACCGGGGAGCTGTTTTTT.

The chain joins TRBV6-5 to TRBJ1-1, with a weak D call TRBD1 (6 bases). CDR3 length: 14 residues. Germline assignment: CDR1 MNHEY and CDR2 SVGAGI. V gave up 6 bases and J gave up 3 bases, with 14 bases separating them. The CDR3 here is CASSNGGRYTEAFF. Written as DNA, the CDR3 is TGTGCCAGCAGCAACGGGGGGCGGTACACTGAAGCTTTCTTT.

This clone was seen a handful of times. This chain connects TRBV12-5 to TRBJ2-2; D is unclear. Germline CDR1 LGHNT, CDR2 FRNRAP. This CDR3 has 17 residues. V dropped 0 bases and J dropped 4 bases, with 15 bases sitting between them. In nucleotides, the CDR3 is TGTGCTAGTGGTTTGGTTTTAACTGGAGCTTCCACCGGGGAGCTGTTTTTT. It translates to CASGLVLTGASTGELFF.

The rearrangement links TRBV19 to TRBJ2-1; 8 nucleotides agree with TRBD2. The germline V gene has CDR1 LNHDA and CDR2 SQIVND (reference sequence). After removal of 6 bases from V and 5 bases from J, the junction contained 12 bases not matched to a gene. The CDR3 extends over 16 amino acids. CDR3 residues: CASSRRAGGSNNEQFF. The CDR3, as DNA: TGTGCCAGTAGCCGTAGGGCGGGGGGATCGAACAATGAGCAGTTCTTC.

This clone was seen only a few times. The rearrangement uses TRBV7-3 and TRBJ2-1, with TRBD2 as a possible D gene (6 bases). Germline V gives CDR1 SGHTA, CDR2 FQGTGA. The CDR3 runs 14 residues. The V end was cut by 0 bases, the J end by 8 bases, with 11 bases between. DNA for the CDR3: TGTGCCAGCAGCTTAACAGGCGGGAACTATGAGCAGTTCTTC. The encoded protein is CASSLTGGNYEQFF.

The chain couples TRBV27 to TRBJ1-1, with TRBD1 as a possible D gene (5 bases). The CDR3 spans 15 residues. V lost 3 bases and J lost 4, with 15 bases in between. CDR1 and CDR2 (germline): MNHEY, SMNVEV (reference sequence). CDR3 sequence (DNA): TGTGCCAGCAGTTTTTACCAGGGTGGGGTCACTGAAGCTTTCTTT. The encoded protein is CASSFYQGGVTEAFF.